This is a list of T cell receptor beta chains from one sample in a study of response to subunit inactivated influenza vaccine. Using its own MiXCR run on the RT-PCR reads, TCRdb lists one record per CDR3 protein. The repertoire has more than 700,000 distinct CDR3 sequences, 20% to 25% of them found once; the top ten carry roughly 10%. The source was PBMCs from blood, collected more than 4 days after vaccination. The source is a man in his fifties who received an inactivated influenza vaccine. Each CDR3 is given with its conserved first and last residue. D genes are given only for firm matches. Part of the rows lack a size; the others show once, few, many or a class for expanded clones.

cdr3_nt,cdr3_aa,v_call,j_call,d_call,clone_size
TGTGCCAGCATTCCTTTAGCGGGGGGGCCCGCAGATACGCAGTATTTT,CASIPLAGGPADTQYF,TRBV12-3/TRBV12-4,TRBJ2-3,TRBD2,NA
TGTGCCAGCAGCCAAGTAGCTAGCAATCAGCCCCAGCATTTT,CASSQVASNQPQHF,TRBV4-2,TRBJ1-5,NA,NA
TGTGCCAGCCACCCCCTCATGGGCGATAGGCAGTATTTT,CASHPLMGDRQYF,TRBV6-1,TRBJ2-3,NA,few
TGCAGTGCTAGAGATCAAAGCGGGAGTTACGACGAGCAGTACTTC,CSARDQSGSYDEQYF,TRBV20-1,TRBJ2-7,TRBD2,few
TGTGCCAGCAGTTCGAGGGGCGGGGTCCTCACTCATACGCAGTATTTT,CASSSRGGVLTHTQYF,TRBV12-3/TRBV12-4,TRBJ2-3,NA,NA
TGCAGTGCTAGTGTAGGGAGCCGAACGACTGAAGCTTTCTTT,CSASVGSRTTEAFF,TRBV20-1,TRBJ1-1,NA,few
TGTGCCAGCAGCCCCTTCCAGTCCTACGAGCAGTACTTC,CASSPFQSYEQYF,TRBV11-2,TRBJ2-7,NA,once
TGTGCCACCAGTGATTTCGGCAGGTCGGGCCACAATGAGCAGTTCTTC,CATSDFGRSGHNEQFF,TRBV24-1,TRBJ2-1,NA,few
TGTGCCAGCAGCACTACAAGCGGGGGGAGCTACGAGCAGTACTTC,CASSTTSGGSYEQYF,TRBV6-1,TRBJ2-7,TRBD2,NA
TGCAGTGCTGCACTAGCGGGAGGGAACTACGAGCAGTACTTC,CSAALAGGNYEQYF,TRBV20-1,TRBJ2-7,TRBD2,few
TGTGCCAGCAGCCTCGGACAAGGCGGATCCCAGTACTTC,CASSLGQGGSQYF,TRBV7-2,TRBJ2-5,NA,NA
TGTGCCAGTAGTACCCAGGGTTTTAAGGGTGAGAAACTGTTTTTT,CASSTQGFKGEKLFF,TRBV19,TRBJ1-4,NA,NA
TGTGCCAGCAGCTTCACCCCCCGGGACAGGGGGCCTTCTAGGCGGTACTTC,CASSFTPRDRGPSRRYF,TRBV12-1,TRBJ2-7,NA,NA
TGTGCCAGCAGCCCACGACGGATGAAAGTAGAGACCCAGTACTTC,CASSPRRMKVETQYF,TRBV7-8,TRBJ2-5,NA,NA
TGCGCCAGCCACCAAGGGGGGGTGTCCTACGAGCAGTACTTC,CASHQGGVSYEQYF,TRBV5-1,TRBJ2-7,NA,NA
TGCGCCAGCAGCCAAGCTTTACGGACAACGCAGTATTTT,CASSQALRTTQYF,TRBV4-1,TRBJ2-3,NA,few
TGCGCCAGCAGCTGGGTGACAGGGGGCTCTGAAGCTTTCTTT,CASSWVTGGSEAFF,TRBV5-1,TRBJ1-1,TRBD1,NA
TGTGCCAGCAGCTCGAGTATCTTACCATACCAAGAGACCCAGTACTTC,CASSSSILPYQETQYF,TRBV7-6,TRBJ2-5,NA,NA
TGTGCCAGCAGTTACTCCGGGGCAGGGAACACTGAAGCTTTCTTT,CASSYSGAGNTEAFF,TRBV6-5,TRBJ1-1,NA,NA
TGCGCCAGCACCTCCAGGGGACGGGGGAGTGCCAATGAGCAGTTCTTC,CASTSRGRGSANEQFF,TRBV5-1,TRBJ2-1,NA,NA
TGCAGTGCCCGGGGGCGCGGGGCCTACGAGCAGTACTTC,CSARGRGAYEQYF,TRBV20-1,TRBJ2-7,NA,NA
TGCGCCAGCAGCCCGGACAGGGAGATTTCACCCCTCCACTTT,CASSPDREISPLHF,TRBV5-1,TRBJ1-6,TRBD1,NA
TGTGCCAGCAGCTTAATTTCGTCCGGCTATGGCTACACCTTC,CASSLISSGYGYTF,TRBV7-9,TRBJ1-2,NA,few
TGTGCCAGCAGCTTGGTGTGGACCGGGGAGCTGTTTTTT,CASSLVWTGELFF,TRBV7-9,TRBJ2-2,NA,many
TGCAGCATATGGACAGGGGTGGGCTACACCTTC,CSIWTGVGYTF,TRBV29-1,TRBJ1-2,TRBD1,few
TGTGCCAGCAGGCTGACTAGCGGGGGGGCAGCAGATACGCAGTATTTT,CASRLTSGGAADTQYF,TRBV2,TRBJ2-3,TRBD2,NA
TGTGCCAGCAGCCGGGGCGGGGAACAGGATACGCAGTATTTT,CASSRGGEQDTQYF,TRBV4-2,TRBJ2-3,NA,many
TGCGCCAGCAGCCAAGAGGTAGCGTTAAGGACCTCTGGAAACACCATATATTTT,CASSQEVALRTSGNTIYF,TRBV4-3,TRBJ1-3,NA,NA